This entry lists 26 T cell receptor beta chains sequenced from one sample in a study of response to subunit inactivated influenza vaccine. TCRdb independently ran MiXCR on the RT-PCR reads; one entry per CDR3 protein. The sample carries more than 450,000 distinct CDR3 sequences, about 11% recorded once. This sample was also put to use in a study of T cells expressing NK-cell markers. That investigation notes: TCR beta cDNA was generated via 5'RACE template switching incorporating UMIs.

The material was PBMCs from blood, obtained on the day of vaccination. The receptors derive from a man aged 50-60 years who received an inactivated influenza vaccine.

The chain has TRBV7-9 and TRBJ2-3; the match to TRBD2 covers 10 bases. CDR1 SEHNR and CDR2 FQNEAQ come from the germline V gene (reference sequence). The trim removed 2 bases at V and 6 bases at J, leaving 5 bases unmatched. This CDR3 contains 15 residues. The CDR3 sequence: CASSLSSGSGDTQYF. CDR3 nucleotide sequence: TGTGCCAGCAGCTTATCTAGCGGGAGCGGTGATACGCAGTATTTT.

This clonotype was detected ten times or more. The V and J genes are TRBV7-8 and TRBJ1-1; unclear D gene. This CDR3 contains 15 residues. V gave up 1 base and J gave up 0 bases, with 9 bases separating them. Germline V gene sequence: CDR1 SGHVS, CDR2 FQNEAQ. The CDR3 loop reads CASSLVPGLNTEAFF. DNA for the CDR3: TGTGCCAGCAGCTTAGTCCCCGGGTTGAACACTGAAGCTTTCTTT. Full variable domain (remainder filled in from reference TRBV7-8 and TRBJ1-1): GAGVSQSPRYKVAKRGQDVALRCDPISGHVSLFWYQQALGQGPEFLTYFQNEAQLDKSGLPSDRFFAERPEGSVSTLKIQRTQQEDSAVYLCASSLVPGLNTEAFFGQGTRLTVV.

The table lists this clonotype with a few counts. V usage is TRBV24-1 and J usage is TRBJ2-1; 10 positions match TRBD2. The CDR3 contains 15 residues. The V gene end was trimmed by 5 bases and the J gene end by 4 bases; junction bases not matched to a gene: 4. CDR1 is KGHDR and CDR2 is SFDVKD in the germline V gene. The CDR3 here is CATSVLAGAYNEQFF. In DNA form, the CDR3 reads TGTGCCACCAGTGTGCTAGCGGGAGCTTACAATGAGCAGTTCTTC.

This clonotype was counted many times. No DNA is shown, since the ends of the CDR3 on it are uncertain; the CDR3 is the one TCRdb lists. The genes are TRBV12-3 or TRBV12-4 and TRBJ2-2; no DNA check was done on the table's D call, TRBD1. The CDR3 adds up to 16 amino acids, both ends counted. CDR3 sequence: CASSFLAGGFTGELFF.

This clonotype appeared a few times. The chain couples TRBV9 to TRBJ1-4, with D possibly TRBD1 on 6 matching bases. V was trimmed by 4 bases and J by 8 bases, leaving 18 bases between them. Germline V gives CDR1 SGDLS, CDR2 YYNGEE. This CDR3 is built from 15 residues. The DNA of the CDR3 is TGTGCCAGCAGCCCTAGACAGGAAAAAAGGGAAAAACTGTTTTTT. It codes for CASSPRQEKREKLFF. Using reference TRBV9 and TRBJ1-4 for the parts outside the CDR3, the full variable domain is DSGVTQTPKHLITATGQRVTLRCSPRSGDLSVYWYQQSLDQGLQFLIQYYNGEERAKGNILERFSAQQFPDLHSELNLSSLELGDSALYFCASSPRQEKREKLFFGSGTQLSVL.

Only a few counts were recorded for this clonotype. The chain combines TRBV7-2 with TRBJ2-1, with D possibly being TRBD2 (7 bases). The ends were cut back, 4 bases at V and 6 bases at J, with 16 bases in the middle. The CDR3 contains 15 residues. Germline V CDR1 and CDR2: SGHTA, FQGNSA. The CDR3 loop is CASSWLGGGGNEQFF. The DNA for the CDR3 is TGTGCCAGCAGCTGGCTAGGGGGGGGAGGCAATGAGCAGTTCTTC.

This clonotype was seen a handful of times. The rearrangement joins TRBV18 to TRBJ1-5; D is uncertain. The CDR3 totals 14 residues. Trimming stripped 6 bases from V and 3 bases from J, with 12 bases between. In germline, CDR1 is KGHSH, CDR2 LQKENI. CDR3 sequence reads: CASSPDGINQPQHF. The CDR3 nucleotides read TGTGCCAGCTCTCCGGACGGAATCAATCAGCCCCAGCATTTT.

This clonotype was counted a few times. The chain uses TRBV7-9 and TRBJ2-2; TRBD1 matches at 8 bases. Trimming at V came to 3 bases and at J to 0 bases, leaving 6 bases not matched to a gene. The CDR3 contains 17 residues. Germline CDR1 SEHNR, CDR2 FQNEAQ (reference sequence). CDR3: CASSFRPGQANTGELFF. The CDR3 DNA is TGTGCCAGCAGCTTCCGACCGGGACAGGCGAACACCGGGGAGCTGTTTTTT.

The chain has TRBV20-1 and TRBJ2-3; D may be TRBD1 or TRBD2 (5 bases each). The CDR3 runs to 14 residues. V gave up 6 bases and J gave up 1 base, with 14 bases separating them. Germline V gives CDR1 DFQATT, CDR2 SNEGSKA (reference sequence). As DNA, the CDR3 is TGCAGTGCAACTGTGTTGGGGGGCACAGATACGCAGTATTTT. Its translation is CSATVLGGTDTQYF.

This clonotype was seen at least ten times. The chain is built from TRBV29-1 and TRBJ1-1; D is perhaps TRBD1 (5 bases). V was shortened by 7 bases and J by 0 bases, with 9 bases between the two germline ends. Germline V gene data show CDR1 as SQVTM and CDR2 as ANQGSEA. The CDR3 runs to 12 residues. CDR3 in amino acids: CSAMTVNTEAFF. DNA for the CDR3: TGCAGCGCAATGACAGTGAACACTGAAGCTTTCTTT. Complete variable domain (other parts from reference TRBV29-1 and TRBJ1-1): SAVISQKPSRDICQRGTSLTIQCQVDSQVTMMFWYRQQPGQSLTLIATANQGSEATYESGFVIDKFPISRPNLTFSTLTVSNMSPEDSSIYLCSAMTVNTEAFFGQGTRLTVV.

This clonotype was recorded a few times. This sequence joins TRBV5-1 and TRBJ2-7; 8 bases match TRBD1. The J segment lost 2 bases and the V segment lost 0 bases, leaving 1 base of the junction unmatched. This CDR3 is 14 amino acids long. The germline V gene has CDR1 SGHRS and CDR2 YFSETQ. CDR3 sequence: CASSLVDRAYEQYF. Written as DNA, the CDR3 is TGCGCCAGCAGCTTGGTGGACAGGGCCTACGAGCAGTACTTC. Based on the CDR3 plus reference TRBV5-1 and TRBJ2-7, the full variable domain is KAGVTQTPRYLIKTRGQQVTLSCSPISGHRSVSWYQQTPGQGLQFLFEYFSETQRNKGNFPGRFSGRQFSNSRSEMNVSTLELGDSALYLCASSLVDRAYEQYFGPGTRLTVT.

This chain joins TRBV14 and TRBJ2-2; unclear D gene. The CDR3 runs to 14 residues. The V gene lost 2 bases and the J gene lost 1 base, with 5 bases spanning the gap. The germline V gene encodes CDR1 SGHDN and CDR2 FVKESK. CDR3 sequence reads: CASSQRRNTGELFF. CDR3 coding DNA: TGTGCCAGCAGCCAACGACGGAACACCGGGGAGCTGTTTTTT.

This clonotype was found a few times. This chain joins TRBV27 and TRBJ2-7; 10 bases fit TRBD2. Germline V CDR1 and CDR2: MNHEY, SMNVEV (reference sequence). Trimming took 5 bases from V and 3 from J; bases not matched to a gene: 7. CDR3 length: 15 amino acids. The CDR3 sequence: CASSVLAGTIYEQYF. DNA of the CDR3: TGTGCCAGCAGTGTACTAGCGGGAACAATCTACGAGCAGTACTTC.

This clonotype has at least ten counts. This chain uses TRBV29-1 with TRBJ2-2; weak D call: TRBD1 (5 bases). This CDR3 comprises 14 residues. V was trimmed by 5 bases and J by 0 bases, leaving 10 bases between them. Germline-derived CDR1 and CDR2 are SQVTM and ANQGSEA. The CDR3 nucleotides are TGCAGCGTTCTTGACAGATCGAACACCGGGGAGCTGTTTTTT. Translating gives CSVLDRSNTGELFF.

In regard to this clonotype: With a much larger clone just one base away, this may be a read error. The chain carries TRBV9 and TRBJ2-2; 8 bases fit TRBD2. The CDR3 sequence is 14 residues long. CDR1 SGDLS and CDR2 YYNGEE come from the germline V gene. CDR3 residues: CASNREGLGGELYF. As DNA, the CDR3 is TGTGCCAGCAATCGGGAGGGCCTAGGCGGGGAGCTGTATTTT.

The chain couples TRBV30 to TRBJ2-5, with D possibly being TRBD1 or TRBD2 (5 bases each). The V end was cut by 2 bases, the J end by 1 base, with 11 bases between. From germline, CDR1 is GTSNPN and CDR2 SVGIG (reference sequence). This CDR3 has 14 amino acids. DNA of the CDR3: TGTGCCTGGAGTACCGGGACGGCCCAAGAGACCCAGTACTTC. Translated: CAWSTGTAQETQYF. Using reference TRBV30 and TRBJ2-5 for the parts outside the CDR3, the full variable domain is SQTIHQWPATLVQPVGSPLSLECTVEGTSNPNLYWYRQAAGRGLQLLFYSVGIGQISSEVPQNLSASRPQDRQFILSSKKLLLSDSGFYLCAWSTGTAQETQYFGPGTRLLVL.

This sequence joins TRBV6-1 and TRBJ2-1; 14 nucleotides align to TRBD2. CDR1 is MNHNS and CDR2 is SASEGT in the germline V gene. This CDR3 contains 16 residues. V lost 6 bases to trimming and J lost 0 bases; unmatched junction nucleotides: 1. The DNA of the CDR3 is TGTGCCAGCAGAGGGACTAGCGGGAGCTCCTACAATGAGCAGTTCTTC. Translation gives CASRGTSGSSYNEQFF.

The rearrangement joins TRBV28 to TRBJ2-7, with 9 bases that match TRBD2. This CDR3 contains 19 residues. Germline-derived CDR1 and CDR2 are MDHEN and SYDVKM. V trimming: 2 bases; J trimming: 5 bases; junction bases outside the gene matches: 19. CDR3: CASSLLTFTGLAKTDEQYF. CDR3 nucleotides: TGTGCCAGCAGTTTACTTACCTTTACGGGACTAGCAAAGACGGACGAGCAGTACTTC.

The chain carries TRBV20-1 and TRBJ2-1; maybe TRBD1 (6 bases). The length of the CDR3 is 14 residues. Germline CDR1 is DFQATT and CDR2 is SNEGSKA (reference sequence). The V and J ends lost 4 bases and 7 bases respectively, with 17 bases between them. The CDR3, as DNA: TGCAGTGCTACGGACCCCCGGGGACATAATGAGCAGTTCTTC. The encoded protein is CSATDPRGHNEQFF.

This clonotype was picked up many times. The chain employs TRBV27 and TRBJ2-7, with D possibly being TRBD2 (6 bases). The V end was cut by 6 bases, the J end by 2 bases, with 14 bases between. Per the germline V gene, CDR1 is MNHEY and CDR2 is SMNVEV (reference sequence). This CDR3 has 14 amino acids. CDR3 in DNA: TGTGCCAGCAGCTCCGGGACTCCCCCCTACGAGCAGTACTTC. This gives the protein CASSSGTPPYEQYF.

The chain combines TRBV7-3 with TRBJ2-2; possibly TRBD1 for D (5 bases). In germline, CDR1 is SGHTA, CDR2 FQGTGA. This CDR3 contains 16 residues. V gave up 6 bases and J gave up 2 bases, with 16 bases separating them. CDR3 amino acids: CASRPDGQINTGELFF. In DNA form, the CDR3 reads TGTGCCAGCAGACCAGATGGACAAATCAACACCGGGGAGCTGTTTTTT.

This clonotype has a handful of counts. The rearrangement links TRBV2 to TRBJ1-3; D is uncertain. The ends were cut back, 7 bases at V and 0 bases at J, with 7 bases in the middle. CDR1 is SNHLY, CDR2 FYNNEI, per germline. This CDR3 comprises 13 residues. CDR3 nucleotide sequence: TGTGCCAGCACAATTTCCTCTGGAAACACCATATATTTT. This sequence encodes CASTISSGNTIYF.

A few counts support this clonotype. This chain links TRBV23-1 with TRBJ2-3, with 7 bases identical to TRBD1. TRBV23-1 is reported as an ORF; its role is uncertain. The CDR3 is 14 amino acids. V lost 4 bases, J lost 13 bases, and 14 bases stayed unmatched. CDR3 nucleotides: TGCGCCAGCAGTCGGCTCGACGGACAGGCGAAGGAGTATTTT. Amino acid sequence: CASSRLDGQAKEYF.

This clonotype showed up many times. The CDR3 is CASSLVPTGKLFF. CDR3 coding DNA: TGTGCCAGCAGCTTAGTTCCCACCGGGAAACTGTTTTTT. This chain uses TRBV7-8 with TRBJ1-4; D gene uncertain. This CDR3 region has 13 residues. Germline CDR1 is SGHVS and CDR2 is FQNEAQ. Between the trimmed V and J ends, which lost 1 base and 11 bases, there was a span of 11 bases.

The rearrangement uses TRBV12-3 or TRBV12-4 and TRBJ2-3; possibly TRBD1 or TRBD2 for D (5 bases each). V lost 2 bases and J lost 5, with 11 bases in between. This CDR3 has 14 residues. Here the CDR3 DNA reads TGTGCCAGCAGTTTAAGACAGAGGGGAGATACGCAGTATTTT. Its translation is CASSLRQRGDTQYF.

There are many counts of this clonotype. The CDR3 region has the DNA TGTGCCAGCAGACCGGGACTAGCGAGGAATGAGCAGTTCTTC. Translated, it gives CASRPGLARNEQFF. The chain is built from TRBV28 and TRBJ2-1, with 10 bases fitting TRBD2. Germline trimming cut 6 bases from V and 7 bases from J; bases unmatched to any gene: 6. This CDR3 region has 14 residues. CDR1 is MDHEN and CDR2 is SYDVKM in the germline V gene.